Detailed here is one TCR beta chain. What antigen it recognizes has not been identified. No much larger clone exists at a distance of one base, and base qualities are not known. Trimming removed 4 bases from V and 4 bases from J, leaving 13 bases between the germline ends. The CDR3 has 14 amino acids, counting the end cysteine and phenylalanine. Only the CDR3 DNA is retained, 42 bases long and in frame from the first base. The germline V gene yields MGHRA for CDR1 and YSYEKL for CDR2. Whole blood was collected in K2EDTA tubes by collaborating institutions according to the institutions' own protocols. For TCRbeta analysis, collaborator samples were shipped as frozen whole blood, as isolated PBMCs, or as DNA extracted from either sample type. These data belong to a study of blood T cell repertoires in COVID-19 (dated by TCRdb to the early 2020s). Notes on the research overall: Samples covering the acute and convalescent phases of COVID-19 were provided by collaborators in the United States, Italy and Spain. The repertoires were released in a freely available public database intended as a resource for research on the immune response to SARS-CoV-2. Where HLA class I and class II types were available, the types were taken from metadata supplied by the sample provider, not from assay-based typing. Samples came from the ongoing ImmuneRACE study (first 160 participants) plus 1,254 subjects from 6 global collaborators. Sample metadata almost always included a de-identified subject ID, COVID-19 status, age in years and sex. The material from the prospective study consisted of cDNA or gDNA derived from T cells, B-cell-depleted T cells, or PBMCs. Deeply sampled blood TCRbeta repertoires from subjects exposed to, actively infected with, or recovered from COVID-19 were included in the dataset. The paper as a whole reports these results and caveats: The quantity of clinical and demographic metadata differed by source and by participant and was supplied without curation.

TCRbeta CDR3 regions were amplified from genomic DNA by means of the immunoSEQ Assay, a bias-controlled multiplex PCR. Regarding the original processing steps: The number of nucleated cells in each sample was estimated by amplification of reference gene primers within the assay. To quantify the absolute abundance of each unique TCRbeta CDR3 rearrangement, sequence reads were collapsed and filtered. For each sample, productive Simpson clonality was calculated as the square root of Simpson's diversity index over productive rearrangements. TCRdb obtained this table from immuneACCESS and retained in-frame rearrangements with V and J assigned. These tables miss some clones; where compared with another copy, unresolved V genes account for less than half of the shortfall, and the remainder is unexplained. The V and J calls and the clone size are those of that table, but D and trimming were determined from the DNA. The sample table contains 150,000 to 190,000 clones; only one count was recorded for about four fifths of them. The top ten clones comprise 3% to 4.5% of the sample.

The sample was peripheral blood. The receptor chain draws on TRBV4-1 and TRBJ1-1; the D gene identity is not certain. The receptor's source is a woman aged 80 or over with acute or convalescent COVID-19. The CDR3 protein is CASSPGLRGTEAFF. Read as DNA, the sequence is TGCGCCAGCAGCCCCGGCTTGCGGGGCACTGAAGCTTTCTTT.